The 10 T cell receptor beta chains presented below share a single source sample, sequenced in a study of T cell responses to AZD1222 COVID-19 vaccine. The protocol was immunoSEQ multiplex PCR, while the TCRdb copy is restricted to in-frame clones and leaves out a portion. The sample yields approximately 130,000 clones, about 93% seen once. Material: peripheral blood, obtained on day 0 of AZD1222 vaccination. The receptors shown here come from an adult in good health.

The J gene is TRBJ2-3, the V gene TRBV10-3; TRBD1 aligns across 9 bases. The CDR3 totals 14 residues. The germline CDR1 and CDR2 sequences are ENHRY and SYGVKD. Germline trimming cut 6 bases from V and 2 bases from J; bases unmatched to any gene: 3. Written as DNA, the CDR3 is TGTGCCATCAGGAGACAGGGGGACACAGATACGCAGTATTTT. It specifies CAIRRQGDTDTQYF.

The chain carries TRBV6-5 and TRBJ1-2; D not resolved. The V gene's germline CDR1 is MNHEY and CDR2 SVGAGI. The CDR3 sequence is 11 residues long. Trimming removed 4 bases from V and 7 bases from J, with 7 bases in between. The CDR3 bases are TGTGCCAGCAGTTTTTGGGCTGGCTACACCTTC. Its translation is CASSFWAGYTF.

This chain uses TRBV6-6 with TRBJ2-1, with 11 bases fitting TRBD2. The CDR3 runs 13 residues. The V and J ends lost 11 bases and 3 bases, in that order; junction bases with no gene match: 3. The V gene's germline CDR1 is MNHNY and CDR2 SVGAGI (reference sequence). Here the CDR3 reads CAGGTSGYNEQFF. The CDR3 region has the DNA TGTGCCGGAGGGACTAGCGGCTACAATGAGCAGTTCTTC.

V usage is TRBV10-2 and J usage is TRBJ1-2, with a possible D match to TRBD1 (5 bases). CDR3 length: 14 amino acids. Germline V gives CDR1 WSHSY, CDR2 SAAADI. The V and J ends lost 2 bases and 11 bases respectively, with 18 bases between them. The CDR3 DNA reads TGCGCCAGCAGTGAGAATCTGGAACAGGCGGATTACACCTTC. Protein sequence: CASSENLEQADYTF.

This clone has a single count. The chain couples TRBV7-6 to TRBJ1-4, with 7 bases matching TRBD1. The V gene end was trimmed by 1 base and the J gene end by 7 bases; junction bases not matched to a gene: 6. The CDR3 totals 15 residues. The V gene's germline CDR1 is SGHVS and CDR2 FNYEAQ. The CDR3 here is CASSLGRDSGEKLFF. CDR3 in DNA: TGTGCCAGCAGCTTAGGAAGGGACAGCGGTGAAAAACTGTTTTTT.

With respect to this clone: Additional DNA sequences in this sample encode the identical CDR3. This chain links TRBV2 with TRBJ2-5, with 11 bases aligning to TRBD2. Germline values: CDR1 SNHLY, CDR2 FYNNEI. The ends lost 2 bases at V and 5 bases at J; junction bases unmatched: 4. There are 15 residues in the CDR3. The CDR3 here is CASSEISGGGETQYF. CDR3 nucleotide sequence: TGTGCCAGCAGTGAAATTAGCGGGGGGGGCGAGACCCAGTACTTC.

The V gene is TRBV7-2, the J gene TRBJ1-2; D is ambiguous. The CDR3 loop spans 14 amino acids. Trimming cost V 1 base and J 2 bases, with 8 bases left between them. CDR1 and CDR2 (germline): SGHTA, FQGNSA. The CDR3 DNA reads TGTGCCAGCAGCTTAGTTCAAGGAAACTATGGCTACACCTTC. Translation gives CASSLVQGNYGYTF.

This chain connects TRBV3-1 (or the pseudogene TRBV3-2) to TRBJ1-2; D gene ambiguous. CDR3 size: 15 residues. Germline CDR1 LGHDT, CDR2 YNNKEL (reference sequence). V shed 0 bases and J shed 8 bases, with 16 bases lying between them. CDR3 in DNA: TGTGCCAGCAGCCAAGAGGAGGCGGCAGGTCGAGGCTACACCTTC. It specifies CASSQEEAAGRGYTF.

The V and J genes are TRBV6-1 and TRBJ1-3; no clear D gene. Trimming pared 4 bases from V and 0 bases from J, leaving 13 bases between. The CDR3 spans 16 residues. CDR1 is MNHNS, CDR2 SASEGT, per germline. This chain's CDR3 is CASSARRTSSGNTIYF. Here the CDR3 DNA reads TGTGCCAGCAGTGCAAGACGGACCAGCTCTGGAAACACCATATATTTT.

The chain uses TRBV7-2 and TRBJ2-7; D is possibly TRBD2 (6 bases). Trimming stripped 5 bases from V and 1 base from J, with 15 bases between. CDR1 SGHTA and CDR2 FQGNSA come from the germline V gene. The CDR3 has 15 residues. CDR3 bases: TGTGCCAGCAGCCGGGAGCATGGGGTTTCCTACGAGCAGTACTTC. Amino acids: CASSREHGVSYEQYF.